Shown below are 10 T cell receptor beta chains from a single sample sequenced in a study of blood T cell repertoires in COVID-19. Clones were sequenced by immunoSEQ multiplex PCR, and TCRdb holds only the in-frame ones, with some missing. The repertoire has 300,000 or so clones, approximately 88% of them found once; the top ten carry about 6%. The sample consisted of peripheral blood. The receptors shown here come from a man aged 18 to 29 who had recovered from COVID-19.

The chain recombines TRBV4-1 with TRBJ2-2, with TRBD2 matching over 7 bases. The junction had 7 bases not matched to a gene; V was cut back by 3 bases and J by 0 bases. The length of the CDR3 is 17 residues. Germline lookup yields CDR1 MGHRA and CDR2 YSYEKL. The CDR3 region is CASSHGATSPNTGELFF. The CDR3 DNA is TGCGCCAGCAGCCATGGGGCGACTAGCCCGAACACCGGGGAGCTGTTTTTT.

In this sample, this clone turned up once. Other DNA sequences in the sample encode the same CDR3. J is TRBJ1-1 and V is TRBV7-9; tentatively, D is TRBD1 (5 bases). The CDR3 consists of 14 residues. CDR1 is SEHNR and CDR2 is FQNEAQ in the germline V gene (reference sequence). Trimming left V 1 base short and J 1 base short, with 7 bases between. CDR3 sequence: CASSLGGSNTEAFF. The CDR3 DNA is TGTGCCAGCAGCTTAGGGGGCTCGAACACTGAAGCTTTCTTT.

This clone showed up just a few times. The V call is TRBV18, the J call TRBJ1-3, with D possibly matching TRBD1 (6 bases). Germline CDR1 reads KGHSH; CDR2 reads LQKENI. This CDR3 is 16 amino acids long. Trimming removed 3 bases at V and 0 bases at J, with 12 bases between. CDR3 nucleotides: TGTGCCAGCTCACCCCGGACAGCCAGCTCTGGAAACACCATATATTTT. Its translation: CASSPRTASSGNTIYF.

The rearrangement uses TRBV6-2 or TRBV6-3 and TRBJ1-6; TRBD1 aligns across 7 bases. This CDR3 region has 17 residues. Germline V gene lookup returns CDR1 MNHEY and CDR2 SVGEGT. V lost 2 bases and J lost 7; bases outside the gene matches: 11. The CDR3 DNA reads as TGTGCCAGCAGTTACCATCGGCAAGGGACAGAGAATTCACCCCTCCACTTT. This translates into CASSYHRQGTENSPLHF.

This sequence joins TRBV6-1 and TRBJ1-2, with D uncertain. Germline CDR1 and CDR2: MNHNS and SASEGT. The V end lost 3 bases, the J end lost 8 bases, and 19 bases lay between the germline ends. CDR3 length: 15 amino acids. The DNA of the CDR3 is TGTGCCAGCAGTGACAAACCGGCCCCCCGGAGGGGCTACACCTTC. This codes for CASSDKPAPRRGYTF.

This clone was seen just once. The chain links TRBV18 to TRBJ2-2; 7 bases are a match to TRBD1. CDR1 is KGHSH, CDR2 LQKENI, per germline. V dropped 3 bases and J dropped 4; count of bases not matched to a gene: 5. This CDR3 spans 15 amino acids. The CDR3 here is CASSPAGTVTGELFF. In nucleotides, the CDR3 is TGTGCCAGCTCACCCGCAGGGACAGTCACCGGGGAGCTGTTTTTT.

The chain combines TRBV19 with TRBJ2-7, with 9 bases fitting TRBD1. Trimming cost V 6 bases and J 3 bases; bases outside gene matches: 9. This CDR3 contains 15 residues. Germline CDR1 LNHDA, CDR2 SQIVND (reference sequence). CDR3 in amino acids: CASSTGQGTFYEQYF. The CDR3, as DNA: TGTGCCAGTAGCACCGGACAGGGGACTTTCTACGAGCAGTACTTC.

This chain links TRBV6-1 with TRBJ1-2, with 7 positions matching TRBD1. There are 15 residues in the CDR3. V was clipped by 3 bases and J by 7 bases; unmatched bases: 11. CDR1 is MNHNS and CDR2 is SASEGT in the germline V gene. The CDR3 DNA is TGTGCCAGCAGTGACGTCCGACAGGGTGGATTTGGCTACACCTTC. It encodes CASSDVRQGGFGYTF.

CDR3 loop: CASSIGTGGAYGYTF. CDR3 nucleotide sequence: TGTGCCAGTAGTATCGGGACAGGGGGCGCATATGGCTACACCTTC. The chain couples TRBV19 to TRBJ1-2, with 12 bases matching TRBD1. This CDR3 spans 15 amino acids. V trimming: 3 bases; J trimming: 5 bases; junction bases outside the gene matches: 4. The germline CDR1 and CDR2 sequences are LNHDA and SQIVND (reference sequence).

The chain links TRBV7-2 to TRBJ2-7, with TRBD1 identical over 7 bases. J lost 4 bases, V lost 1 base, and 16 bases had no gene match. CDR3 size: 18 residues. Germline values: CDR1 SGHTA, CDR2 FQGNSA. The CDR3 nucleotides read TGTGCCAGCAGCTTAGGGGACAGCATCCCTTTACTAAAATACGAGCAGTACTTC. It specifies CASSLGDSIPLLKYEQYF.